This TCR beta chain was identified during a study of blood T cell repertoires in COVID-19. Across the whole study: In each case, the material was cDNA or gDNA derived from T cells, B-cell-depleted T cells, or PBMCs.

Two consecutive negative NP/OP PCR tests, clearance, or resolved symptoms defined Cohort 3 recovery. Data came from immunoSEQ multiplex PCR; TCRdb stores just in-frame clones and leaves some out. The sample contains some 460,000 clones, roughly nine tenths of which appear only once. V lost 4 bases, J lost 8 bases, and 12 bases lay in between. CDR1 is SNHLY, CDR2 FYNNEI, per germline. This CDR3 has 14 residues. The chain is built from TRBV2 and TRBJ1-6; no reliable D call. Material: PBMCs or T cells enriched from blood (not recorded which). The receptor was isolated from a woman aged 18-29 years who had recovered from COVID-19. The CDR3 sequence is CASSVRVGDSPLHF. DNA for the CDR3: TGTGCCAGCAGTGTTCGGGTTGGTGATTCACCCCTCCACTTT.